This T cell receptor beta chain was documented in a study of blood T cell repertoires in COVID-19. At the level of the study: The samples span acute and convalescent COVID-19 from the United States, Italy and Spain. In each case, the material was cDNA or gDNA derived from T cells, B-cell-depleted T cells, or PBMCs.

The CDR3 contains 14 residues. Germline lookup yields CDR1 SGHAT and CDR2 FQNNGV. V lost 5 bases to trimming and J lost 0 bases, with 11 bases between them. The table came from immunoSEQ multiplex PCR; TCRdb's copy has only in-frame clones and leaves some out. The repertoire includes around 300,000 clones, over 80% of them detected once, and around 3.7% sits in the top ten. Sequenced: peripheral blood. This rearrangement joins TRBV11-2 to TRBJ2-7; possibly TRBD2 for D (6 bases). The source is a woman between 45 and 65 years old with active or convalescent COVID-19. DNA for the CDR3: TGTGCCAGCAGCCCAGGGAGGAACTCCTACGAGCAGTACTTC. Protein sequence: CASSPGRNSYEQYF. Complete variable domain (other parts from reference TRBV11-2 and TRBJ2-7): EAGVAQSPRYKIIEKRQSVAFWCNPISGHATLYWYQQILGQGPKLLIQFQNNGVVDDSQLPKDRFSAERLKGVDSTLKIQPAKLEDSAVYLCASSPGRNSYEQYFGPGTRLTVT.